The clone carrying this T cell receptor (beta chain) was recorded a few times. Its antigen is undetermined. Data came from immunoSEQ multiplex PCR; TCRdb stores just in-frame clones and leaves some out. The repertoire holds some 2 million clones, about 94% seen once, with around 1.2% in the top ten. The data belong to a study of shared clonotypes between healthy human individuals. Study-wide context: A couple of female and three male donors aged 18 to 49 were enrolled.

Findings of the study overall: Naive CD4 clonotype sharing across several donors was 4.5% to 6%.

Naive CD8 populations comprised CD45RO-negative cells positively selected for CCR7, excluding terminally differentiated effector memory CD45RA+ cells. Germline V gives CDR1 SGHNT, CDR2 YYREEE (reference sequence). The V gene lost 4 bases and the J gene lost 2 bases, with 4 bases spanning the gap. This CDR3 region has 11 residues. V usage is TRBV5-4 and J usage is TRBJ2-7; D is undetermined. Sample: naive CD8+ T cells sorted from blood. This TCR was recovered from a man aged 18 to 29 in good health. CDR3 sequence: CASSAAYEQYF. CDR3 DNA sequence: TGTGCCAGCAGCGCGGCCTACGAGCAGTACTTC.